The 20 T cell receptor beta chains listed next were all sequenced from one sample in a study of T cells after yellow fever vaccination (dated by TCRdb to about 2019). The library relied on 5' RACE. TCRdb names Illumina NovaSeq 6000 as the instrument used. TCRdb reprocessed the public reads (quality trimming at Q25 with fastp, clone calling with MiXCR) and kept in-frame beta chains. CDR3 protein duplicates are merged, each entry listing the most common genes and DNA. Present in this sample are about 340,000 distinct CDR3 sequences, 9.5% to 15% of which were seen just once. The biggest ten clones account for around 3% of the sample. Per the publication, the treatment or condition label means: live attenuated yellow fever vaccine strain. The input for sequencing was CD4+ T cells sorted from PBMCs, taken 15 days after the yellow fever booster vaccination. The receptors stem from a man younger than 35 who received the YFV17D yellow fever vaccine.

The genes are TRBV7-9 and TRBJ2-5, with 9 positions matching TRBD2. V was clipped by 1 base and J by 7 bases; unmatched bases: 7. CDR3 length: 15 amino acids. The germline V gene has CDR1 SEHNR and CDR2 FQNEAQ (reference sequence). CDR3 loop: CASSLDSFSGGTQYF. In DNA form, the CDR3 reads TGTGCCAGCAGCTTAGATTCCTTTAGCGGGGGGACCCAGTACTTC.

The chain combines TRBV7-2 with TRBJ2-3; no reliable D call. Trimming cost V 4 bases and J 6 bases, with 17 bases left between them. Per the germline V gene, CDR1 is SGHTA and CDR2 is FQGNSA. The CDR3 is 15 amino acids. The CDR3 DNA follows: TGTGCCAGCAGCTCGTCCCGGGTAGGAGCGGATACGCAGTATTTT. This codes for CASSSSRVGADTQYF.

This sequence joins TRBV12-3 or TRBV12-4 and TRBJ1-2; D is undetermined. The CDR3 is 15 residues long. V shed 5 bases and J shed 7 bases, with 20 bases lying between them. Written as DNA, the CDR3 is TGTGCCAGCAGTCTAGTGGGTGGCAGCCGAGGTGGCTACACCTTC. This gives the protein CASSLVGGSRGGYTF.

This sequence joins TRBV20-1 and TRBJ1-2; D is perhaps TRBD1 (5 bases). Germline V CDR1 and CDR2: DFQATT, SNEGSKA (reference sequence). The CDR3 has 13 amino acids. V was clipped by 0 bases and J by 2 bases, with 7 bases between them. The CDR3 bases are TGCAGTGCTAGAGATCGGGGGAACTATGGCTACACCTTC. The encoded protein is CSARDRGNYGYTF.

The V gene is TRBV12-3 or TRBV12-4, the J gene TRBJ1-1; possible D gene TRBD1, 6 bases. This CDR3 is built from 14 residues. Trimming took 6 bases from V and 2 from J, leaving 13 bases between them. CDR3 nucleotides: TGTGCCAGCAGGGTCGGGGGGGCCAACACTGAAGCTTTCTTT. Amino acids: CASRVGGANTEAFF.

The chain couples TRBV28 to TRBJ2-1; maybe TRBD2 (6 bases). Germline CDR1 is MDHEN and CDR2 is SYDVKM. Trimming cost V 2 bases and J 10 bases, with 12 bases left between them. This CDR3 spans 13 amino acids. CDR3 residues: CASSLGDSWEQFF. The CDR3 DNA reads TGTGCCAGCAGTTTAGGGGACTCCTGGGAGCAGTTCTTC.

The chain has TRBV6-5 and TRBJ2-1; D is unresolved. Trimming removed 0 bases at V and 8 bases at J, with 11 bases between. CDR3 size: 14 residues. Germline lookup yields CDR1 MNHEY and CDR2 SVGAGI. CDR3 sequence reads: CASSYSNYGHEQFF. The CDR3 DNA is TGTGCCAGCAGTTACTCGAACTACGGGCATGAGCAGTTCTTC.

This clonotype was counted a few times. The limits of the CDR3 on the DNA are not certain, so only TCRdb's listed CDR3 is given. This chain joins TRBV25-1 and TRBJ2-1; the D call of TRBD1 is as the table states it, not checked on the DNA. Germline V CDR1 and CDR2: MGHDK, SYGVNS. The CDR3 sequence runs 15 residues, both termini included. CDR3 region: CASSSVLGFQDEQFF.

This chain uses TRBV4-3 with TRBJ2-3; tentatively, D is TRBD1 (5 bases). Trimming stripped 0 bases from V and 0 bases from J, with 10 bases between. CDR1 and CDR2 (germline): LGHNA, YSLEER. The CDR3 spans 16 residues. The DNA of the CDR3 is TGCGCCAGCAGCCAAGATCTGGCAGGGAGCACAGATACGCAGTATTTT. Its protein is CASSQDLAGSTDTQYF.

With regard to this clonotype: One end of the junction is discordant with germline, which a read error may explain. The chain is built from TRBV27 and TRBJ2-7; either TRBD1 or TRBD2 may supply D (6 bases each). The CDR3 has 15 amino acids. The germline gives CDR1 MNHEY, CDR2 SMNVEV (reference sequence). CDR3 sequence reads: CASRNAGHRTYEKYF. For the CDR3, the DNA is TGTGCCAGCAGAAACGCGGGACACCGAACCTACGAGAAGTACTTC.

This clonotype was seen at least ten times. This sequence joins TRBV4-1 and TRBJ2-7; D possibly corresponds to TRBD2 (5 bases). The CDR3 runs to 15 residues. The V gene lost 1 base and the J gene lost 2 bases, with 12 bases spanning the gap. Looked up from germline, CDR1 is MGHRA and CDR2 is YSYEKL. CDR3 protein: CASSQGREAAYEQYF. In DNA, the CDR3 is TGCGCCAGCAGCCAAGGACGGGAAGCGGCCTACGAGCAGTACTTC.

This chain links TRBV20-1 with TRBJ2-3; D call uncertain. CDR1 is DFQATT and CDR2 is SNEGSKA in the germline V gene (reference sequence). V was pared by 0 bases and J by 4 bases, with 8 bases between. The CDR3 consists of 13 residues. The DNA of the CDR3 is TGCAGTGCTAGAGAGACGTATTCAGATACGCAGTATTTT. As protein: CSARETYSDTQYF.

The table lists this clonotype with a few counts. V gene TRBV5-1 combines with J gene TRBJ2-3; 9 bases are shared with TRBD2. V lost 1 base and J lost 5; bases outside the gene matches: 8. The length of the CDR3 is 16 residues. The germline V gene encodes CDR1 SGHRS and CDR2 YFSETQ. CDR3 residues: CASSLSSGGLGDTQYF. CDR3 bases: TGCGCCAGCAGCTTGAGTAGCGGGGGACTAGGAGATACGCAGTATTTT.

This clonotype occurred a few times. The V and J genes are TRBV4-1 and TRBJ2-3; possibly TRBD1 or TRBD2 for D (5 bases each). Between the trimmed V and J ends, which lost 10 bases and 0 bases, there was a span of 20 bases. The CDR3 has 16 residues. Per germline, CDR1 MGHRA and CDR2 YSYEKL. The CDR3 region is CATTGDGYFSTDTQYF. The CDR3 DNA sequence: TGCGCCACCACCGGGGACGGGTACTTCAGCACAGATACGCAGTATTTT.

This clonotype was picked up many times. At one end, the junction sequence differs from germline, possibly due to a read error. The chain has TRBV30 and TRBJ1-4; D is undetermined. This CDR3 comprises 12 residues. The germline gives CDR1 GTSNPN, CDR2 SVGIG (reference sequence). The CDR3 protein is CAWSATNEKLFF. CDR3 nucleotide sequence: TGTGCCTGGAGCGCAACGAATGAAAAACTGTTTTTT.

The gene calls are TRBV7-9 and TRBJ1-2; possible D gene TRBD1, 5 bases. Per germline, CDR1 SEHNR and CDR2 FQNEAQ (reference sequence). The V end lost 1 base, the J end lost 7 bases, and 13 bases lay between the germline ends. CDR3 size: 14 residues. The CDR3 loop is CASSLVPGLGGYTF. The CDR3 nucleotides read TGTGCCAGCAGCTTAGTGCCGGGGCTAGGTGGCTACACCTTC.

CDR3 residues: CASRPGQNTGELFF. The CDR3 region has the DNA TGTGCCAGCAGACCGGGACAGAACACCGGGGAGCTGTTTTTT. The chain couples TRBV7-2 to TRBJ2-2, with D possibly matching TRBD1 (6 bases). The CDR3 is made up of 14 amino acids. CDR1 SGHTA and CDR2 FQGNSA come from the germline V gene. V was clipped by 6 bases and J by 1 base, with 9 bases between them.

This clonotype came up a few times. The chain links TRBV6-2 or TRBV6-3 to TRBJ2-1; a possible D gene is TRBD2 (5 bases). Germline CDR1 reads MNHEY; CDR2 reads SVGEGT. V shed 4 bases and J shed 10 bases, with 11 bases lying between them. The CDR3 consists of 12 residues. The CDR3 sequence: CASSSLGFEQFF. The CDR3 DNA is TGTGCCAGCAGTTCACTAGGTTTCGAGCAGTTCTTC.

This clonotype came up a few times. The rearrangement links TRBV7-2 to TRBJ2-5; TRBD2 aligns across 10 bases. With V trimmed by 8 bases and J by 1 base, 10 bases remained unmatched. The CDR3 is 16 residues long. Germline assignment: CDR1 SGHTA and CDR2 FQGNSA. CDR3 amino acids: CASRSSSGGRQETQYF. In DNA, the CDR3 is TGTGCCAGCCGCTCCAGTAGCGGGGGGCGCCAAGAGACCCAGTACTTC. The complete variable domain, with remaining parts taken from reference TRBV7-2 and TRBJ2-5, reads GAGVSQSPSNKVTEKGKDVELRCDPISGHTALYWYRQSLGQGLEFLIYFQGNSAPDKSGLPSDRFSAERTGGSVSTLTIQRTQQEDSAVYLCASRSSSGGRQETQYFGPGTRLLVL.

This clonotype was detected many times. This chain connects TRBV18 to TRBJ1-5; unclear D gene. V gave up 6 bases and J gave up 3 bases, with 15 bases separating them. Looked up from germline, CDR1 is KGHSH and CDR2 is LQKENI. This CDR3 is 15 amino acids long. This CDR3 reads CASSDLGQYNQPQHF. The CDR3 nucleotides read TGTGCCAGCTCGGACCTAGGGCAGTACAATCAGCCCCAGCATTTT.